These 8 T cell receptor beta chains share one sample of origin, sequenced in a study of identical twins. TCRdb reprocessed the 5' RACE reads with MiXCR, giving one entry per CDR3 protein. This sample has approximately 690,000 distinct CDR3 sequences, with 6% to 6.5% found just once. Sequences were obtained from naive T cells sorted from blood. The receptors were gathered from a man between 18 and 29 years old in good health.

This clonotype was seen many times. V usage is TRBV29-1 and J usage is TRBJ2-2; D not certain. The V end lost 0 bases, the J end lost 4 bases, and 12 bases lay between the germline ends. The CDR3 sequence is 15 residues long. Per germline, CDR1 SQVTM and CDR2 ANQGSEA. The CDR3 nucleotides are TGCAGCGTTGAAGATCGGCAGGCGCGCACCGGGGAGCTGTTTTTT. Translated: CSVEDRQARTGELFF.

The gene calls are TRBV12-5 and TRBJ1-1, with D perhaps matching TRBD1 (6 bases). CDR1 is LGHNT, CDR2 FRNRAP, per germline. The CDR3 runs 17 residues. V was cut by 2 bases and J by 4 bases, with 20 bases left in between. CDR3 nucleotides: TGTGCTAGTGGTTTGCCCCTCGCCGGGGTAGGGGGCACTGAAGCTTTCTTT. Amino acids: CASGLPLAGVGGTEAFF. The whole variable domain, remainder taken from reference TRBV12-5 and TRBJ1-1, is DARVTQTPRHKVTEMGQEVTMRCQPILGHNTVFWYRQTMMQGLELLAYFRNRAPLDDSGMPKDRFSAEMPDATLATLKIQPSEPRDSAVYFCASGLPLAGVGGTEAFFGQGTRLTVV.

Many counts were recorded for this clonotype. This chain joins TRBV10-3 and TRBJ2-1; D remains unclear. V was clipped by 3 bases and J by 2 bases, with 11 bases between them. CDR1 ENHRY and CDR2 SYGVKD come from the germline V gene. This CDR3 is 15 amino acids long. For the CDR3, the DNA is TGTGCCATCAGTGAATACGAAGTCACCTACAATGAGCAGTTCTTC. The encoded protein is CAISEYEVTYNEQFF.

DNA of the CDR3: TGTGCCAGCAGCCAACGGTCCGCGGGAGAGGGGGGGGGTTTCAATGAGCAGTTCTTC. Translating it yields CASSQRSAGEGGGFNEQFF. This chain links TRBV4-2 with TRBJ2-1; D might be TRBD2 (7 bases). The germline V gene encodes CDR1 LGHNA and CDR2 YNFKEQ. Between the trimmed V and J ends, which lost 2 bases and 6 bases, there was a span of 26 bases. The CDR3 is made up of 19 amino acids.

This clonotype occurred a few times. This chain joins TRBV7-7 and TRBJ2-2; 12 bases map to TRBD2. The CDR3 has 16 amino acids. J was trimmed by 6 bases and V by 2 bases; bases with no gene match: 4. CDR1 is SSHAT and CDR2 is FNYEAQ in the germline V gene (reference sequence). The CDR3, as DNA: TGTGCCAGCAGCTTACAGCTAGCGGGAGGGCCCGGGGAGCTGTTTTTT. As protein: CASSLQLAGGPGELFF.

This clonotype was counted ten times or more. The CDR3 here is CASSPLGGYEQYF. In DNA form, the CDR3 reads TGTGCCAGCAGCCCATTAGGGGGTTACGAGCAGTACTTC. This chain links TRBV7-3 with TRBJ2-7; perhaps TRBD1 as D (6 bases). CDR1 and CDR2 (germline): SGHTA, FQGTGA. V was cut by 5 bases and J by 4 bases, with 12 bases left in between. CDR3 length: 13 amino acids.

J is TRBJ2-2 and V is TRBV6-2 or TRBV6-3, with 8 bases lining up with TRBD1. CDR1 and CDR2 (germline): MNHEY, SVGEGT. The CDR3 totals 15 residues. Trimming removed 6 bases from V and 4 bases from J; junction bases left unmatched: 7. This chain's CDR3 is CASSAGQGGTGELFF. Written as DNA, the CDR3 is TGTGCCAGCAGCGCTGGACAGGGCGGCACCGGGGAGCTGTTTTTT.

This clonotype was recorded a few times. The chain carries TRBV19 and TRBJ1-3; D ambiguous. V was pared by 4 bases and J by 0 bases, with 7 bases between. The CDR3 loop spans 14 amino acids. Germline CDR1 and CDR2: LNHDA and SQIVND (reference sequence). The DNA of the CDR3 is TGTGCCAGTAGTACCCCCGTCTCTGGAAACACCATATATTTT. Translating gives CASSTPVSGNTIYF.